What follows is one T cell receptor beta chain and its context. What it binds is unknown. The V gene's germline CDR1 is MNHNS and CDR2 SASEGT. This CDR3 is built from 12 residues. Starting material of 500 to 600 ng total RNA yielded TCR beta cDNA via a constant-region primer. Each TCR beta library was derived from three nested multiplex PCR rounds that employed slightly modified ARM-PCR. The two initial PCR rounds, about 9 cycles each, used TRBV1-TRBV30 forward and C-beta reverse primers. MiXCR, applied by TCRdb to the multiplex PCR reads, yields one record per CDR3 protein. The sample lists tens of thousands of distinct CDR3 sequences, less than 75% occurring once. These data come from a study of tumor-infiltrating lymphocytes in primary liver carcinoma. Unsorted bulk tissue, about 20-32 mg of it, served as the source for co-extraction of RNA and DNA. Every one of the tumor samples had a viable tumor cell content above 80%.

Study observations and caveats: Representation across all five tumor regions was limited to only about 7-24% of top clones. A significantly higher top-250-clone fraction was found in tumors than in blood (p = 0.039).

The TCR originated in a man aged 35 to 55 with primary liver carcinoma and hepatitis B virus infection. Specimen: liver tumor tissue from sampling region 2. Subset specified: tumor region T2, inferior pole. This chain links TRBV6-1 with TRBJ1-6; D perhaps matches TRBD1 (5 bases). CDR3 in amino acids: CVSREATSPLHF. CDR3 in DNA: TGTGTCTCCAGGGAGGCTACTTCACCCCTCCACTTT.